The 11 T cell receptor beta chains below were found in one sample sequenced in a study of blood T cells in healthy people across ages. Primers used in a second PCR of about 7 to 11 cycles were a sample-barcoded 5' primer and a J-beta primer mix. TCRdb re-called the 5' RACE reads with MiXCR, one entry per CDR3 protein. The sample has some 640,000 distinct CDR3 sequences, around 48% seen once. The source material was blood. The receptors were gathered from a woman aged 60 to 75 in good health.

This chain uses TRBV4-2 with TRBJ2-5, with TRBD2 identical over 7 bases. CDR3 length: 18 residues. The germline gives CDR1 LGHNA, CDR2 YNFKEQ. Losses at the gene ends were 1 base for V and 1 base for J; bases not matched to a gene: 12. The DNA for the CDR3 is TGTGCCAGCAGCCAAGCCCCCCAACTCCCTAGCGGCCAAGAGACCCAGTACTTC. Encoded protein: CASSQAPQLPSGQETQYF.

This clonotype appeared once. This chain links TRBV29-1 with TRBJ2-5; 8 bases match TRBD1. The tail of the sequence fits TRBJ2-7 better, so the J call may be wrong. The CDR3 length is 14 residues. The germline CDR1 and CDR2 sequences are SQVTM and ANQGSEA. CDR3 residues: CSVEDDRGVHEQYF. In nucleotides, the CDR3 is TGCAGCGTTGAAGACGACAGGGGAGTACACGAGCAGTACTTC.

This clonotype was picked up a small number of times. V and J are TRBV27 and TRBJ2-1; D is perhaps TRBD1 or TRBD2 (5 bases each). Germline V gives CDR1 MNHEY, CDR2 SMNVEV (reference sequence). The V gene lost 5 bases and the J gene lost 5 bases, with 13 bases spanning the gap. The CDR3 runs to 14 residues. CDR3: CASSARGAHNEQFF. CDR3 nucleotide sequence: TGTGCCAGCAGTGCACGAGGGGCCCACAATGAGCAGTTCTTC.

The gene calls are TRBV25-1 and TRBJ2-7, with 7 bases fitting TRBD1. The CDR3 is 13 residues long. The germline V gene has CDR1 MGHDK and CDR2 SYGVNS. The J segment lost 6 bases and the V segment lost 1 base, leaving 3 bases of the junction unmatched. CDR3 bases: TGTGCCAGCAGTGAATGGGCAGGGGGCGAGCAGTACTTC. It translates to CASSEWAGGEQYF.

This clonotype showed up just a few times. The chain joins TRBV9 to TRBJ2-5; D is possibly TRBD2 (7 bases). Trimming cost V 0 bases and J 7 bases, with 13 bases left between them. Germline V CDR1 and CDR2: SGDLS, YYNGEE. The CDR3 totals 14 residues. The CDR3 sequence is CASSVAGGAGTQYF. CDR3 nucleotides: TGTGCCAGCAGCGTAGCTGGGGGGGCAGGGACCCAGTACTTC.

The sample holds many counts of this clonotype. The J gene is TRBJ2-3, the V gene TRBV15; D gene uncertain. The CDR3 runs 17 residues. Trimming took 0 bases from V and 0 from J, leaving 13 bases between them. The germline CDR1 and CDR2 sequences are LNHNV and YYDKDF (reference sequence). CDR3 protein: CATSRDLPGLSTDTQYF. CDR3 nucleotide sequence: TGTGCCACCAGCAGAGATCTGCCAGGCCTTAGCACAGATACGCAGTATTTT.

The rearrangement joins TRBV7-2 to TRBJ1-2; 7 bases match TRBD1. V gave up 5 bases and J gave up 2 bases; unmatched junction bases: 8. This CDR3 contains 15 residues. Germline V gene data show CDR1 as SGHTA and CDR2 as FQGNSA. The DNA for the CDR3 is TGTGCCAGCAGCGAGGGAGGGGGCCAAAACTATGGCTACACCTTC. Translating gives CASSEGGGQNYGYTF.

V is TRBV7-3 and J is TRBJ2-4; D is unresolved. The end of the DNA is better explained by TRBJ2-5, so the J call may be wrong. CDR1 and CDR2 (germline): SGHTA, FQGTGA. The CDR3 has 15 amino acids. The CDR3 reads CASSLYQAVQETQYF. Here the CDR3 DNA reads TGTGCCAGCAGCTTATACCAGGCCGTACAAGAGACCCAGTACTTC.

The chain links TRBV11-1 to TRBJ2-1; TRBD2 aligns across 11 bases. Germline CDR1 SGHAT, CDR2 FQDESV (reference sequence). This CDR3 is built from 23 residues. V was pared by 5 bases and J by 3 bases, with 27 bases of the junction left unmatched. Here the CDR3 reads CASSPGGRASGRRYKVYYNEQFF. The CDR3 nucleotides are TGTGCCAGCAGCCCGGGGGGGAGAGCTAGCGGGAGGCGGTACAAAGTATACTACAATGAGCAGTTCTTC.

The CDR3 nucleotides read TGCGCCAGCAGCTTTTTTACAGCGTTCTATGGCTACACCTTC. It translates to CASSFFTAFYGYTF. V usage is TRBV5-1 and J usage is TRBJ1-2, with D uncertain. CDR3 length: 14 amino acids. Trimming pared 2 bases from V and 4 bases from J, leaving 12 bases between. The V gene's germline CDR1 is SGHRS and CDR2 YFSETQ.

This clonotype has a handful of counts. As DNA, the CDR3 is TGTGCCATCAGAGCCGGGACTAGCAAAACAGATACGCAGTATTTT. As protein: CAIRAGTSKTDTQYF. V is TRBV10-3 and J is TRBJ2-3; TRBD2 matches 9 bases. CDR1 and CDR2 (germline): ENHRY, SYGVKD. V trimming: 6 bases; J trimming: 3 bases; junction bases outside the gene matches: 7. The CDR3 sequence is 15 residues long.